This record covers a single TCR beta chain. The antigen it recognizes is unknown. No base quality values were provided; no much bigger clone lies one nucleotide off. Library preparation used the immunoSEQ multiplex PCR assay. The table comes from immuneACCESS by way of TCRdb, which keeps in-frame sequences with V and J called. Part of the clones is missing from these tables; in studies checked, under half for an unresolved V gene and the rest for unknown reasons. This sample has 200,000 or so clones in its table, and about 94% of those were observed once. The ten largest make up more than 1.3% of the sample. The data were taken from a study of control samples from healthy donors and cancer patients (dated by TCRdb to the early 2020s). The CDR3 measures 13 amino acids from cysteine to phenylalanine. Just the 39-base CDR3 DNA is kept, in frame starting at base 1. Trimming takes 0 bases from V and 7 bases from J, and the germline ends sit 9 bases apart. Per the germline V gene (reference sequence), GTSNPN is the CDR1 and SVGIG is the CDR2.

The TCR comes from a man aged 45-60 years in good health. Recombination connected TRBV30 to TRBJ1-4; the D gene remains uncertain. Sequences were obtained from blood. The CDR3 has the sequence CAWSVRTAEKLFF. Here is the DNA: TGTGCCTGGAGTGTACGTACAGCTGAAAAACTGTTTTTT.